The entry that follows covers one T cell receptor beta chain sequence. Its target is unknown. Arm-PCR of CDR3 regions and iRepertoire HTBI primers were used to build TCR beta libraries. How the authors handled the data: Among the samples, around 60 TRBV and about 15 TRBJ segments were identified. TCRdb used MiXCR to reprocess the multiplex PCR reads, holding one entry per CDR3 protein. V and J calls and clone size were set by TCRdb, not the authors. This table has roughly 400,000 distinct CDR3 sequences, around 20% appearing once. The CDR3 is made up of 15 amino acids. After removal of 5 bases from V and 3 bases from J, the junction contained 12 bases not matched to a gene. The V gene's germline CDR1 is DFQATT and CDR2 SNEGSKA (reference sequence). This record belongs to a study of regulatory T cells in long-lasting Graves disease. Points from the study as a whole: Only a small sample size was used, which may have cut accuracy. Newly diagnosed Graves' patients had higher TCR diversity than persistent ones. Repertoires from persistent disease leaned toward TRBV28, TRBJ1-2 and TRBJ2-5.

As to time point: persistent/refractory GD, antithyroid drugs over 5 years with positive TRAb. There was RNA extracted from PBMCs, and the TCR library was made from it. The receptor comes from a female donor with Graves disease. The sample here was peripheral blood mononuclear cells (PBMCs), taken when the disease was refractory, from a patient treated with antithyroid drugs. The chain carries TRBV20-1 and TRBJ2-5; 7 bases line up with TRBD2. The CDR3 DNA reads as TGCAGTGCTGGCAGTACCGGGACTACTAAAGAGACCCAGTACTTC. Translated, it gives CSAGSTGTTKETQYF.